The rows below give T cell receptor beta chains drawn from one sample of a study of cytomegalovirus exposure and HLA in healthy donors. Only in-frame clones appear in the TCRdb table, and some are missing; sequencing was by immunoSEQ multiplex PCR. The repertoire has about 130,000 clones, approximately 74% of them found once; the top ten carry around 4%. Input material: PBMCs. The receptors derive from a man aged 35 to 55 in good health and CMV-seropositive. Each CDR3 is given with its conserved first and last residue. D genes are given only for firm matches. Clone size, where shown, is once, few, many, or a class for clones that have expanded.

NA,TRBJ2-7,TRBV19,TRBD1,CASSPGQALWYEQYF,TGTGCCAGTAGCCCGGGACAGGCGTTATGGTACGAGCAGTACTTC
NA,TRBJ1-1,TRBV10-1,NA,CASSESLAGETEAFF,TGCGCCAGCAGTGAATCTTTGGCCGGGGAGACTGAAGCTTTCTTT
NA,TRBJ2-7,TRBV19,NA,CASSMGRGHSYEQYF,TGTGCCAGTAGTATGGGCAGGGGCCATTCCTACGAGCAGTACTTC
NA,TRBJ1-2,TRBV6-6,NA,CASSYKAPRVNYGYTF,TGTGCCAGCAGTTACAAAGCCCCGCGGGTGAACTATGGCTACACCTTC
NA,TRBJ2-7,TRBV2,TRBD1,CASSETDRGGYEQYF,TGTGCCAGCAGCGAAACGGACAGGGGAGGATACGAGCAGTACTTC
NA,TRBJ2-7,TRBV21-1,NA,CASSKVLREQYF,TGTGCCAGCAGCAAAGTATTGAGGGAGCAGTACTTC
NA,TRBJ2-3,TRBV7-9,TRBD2,CASSLGAGGLDTQYF,TGTGCCAGCAGCTTAGGAGCGGGAGGTCTAGATACGCAGTATTTT
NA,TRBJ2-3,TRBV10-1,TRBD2,CASRAGLAGTDTQYF,TGCGCCAGCAGGGCGGGACTAGCGGGTACAGATACGCAGTATTTT
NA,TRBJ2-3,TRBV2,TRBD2,CASSVTSGVGTQYF,TGTGCCAGCAGCGTTACAAGCGGGGTAGGCACGCAGTATTTT
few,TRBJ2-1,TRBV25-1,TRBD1,CASSGVGTGGNEQFF,TGTGCCAGCAGTGGAGTCGGGACAGGGGGTAATGAGCAGTTCTTC
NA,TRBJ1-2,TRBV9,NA,CASSVATGGVYGYTF,TGTGCCAGCAGCGTAGCTACGGGGGGGGTCTATGGCTACACCTTC
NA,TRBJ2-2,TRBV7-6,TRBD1,CASSPQGAYGELFF,TGTGCCAGCAGCCCCCAGGGGGCTTACGGGGAGCTGTTTTTT
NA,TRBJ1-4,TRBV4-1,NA,CASSHPLRGGEKLFF,TGCGCCAGCAGCCATCCCCTTAGGGGTGGGGAAAAACTGTTTTTT
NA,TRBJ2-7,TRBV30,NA,CAWRNPWEIMYF,TGTGCCTGGAGGAACCCATGGGAGATTATGTACTTC
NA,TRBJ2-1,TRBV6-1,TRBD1,CASTTGGRQFF,TGTGCCAGCACCACAGGGGGCCGGCAGTTCTTC
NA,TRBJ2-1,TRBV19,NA,CASSIANNEQFF,TGTGCCAGTAGTATAGCAAACAATGAGCAGTTCTTC
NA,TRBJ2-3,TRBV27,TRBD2,CASSRLAGVLDTQYF,TGTGCCAGCAGTAGACTAGCGGGAGTGTTAGATACGCAGTATTTT
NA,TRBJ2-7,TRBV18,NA,CASSPGTPASYEQYF,TGTGCCAGCTCACCAGGGACACCGGCCTCCTACGAGCAGTACTTC
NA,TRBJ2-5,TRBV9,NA,CASSPRPRENQETQYF,TGTGCCAGCAGCCCACGCCCCCGGGAAAACCAAGAGACCCAGTACTTC
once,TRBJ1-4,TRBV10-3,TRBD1,CAISELHRGGNEKLFF,TGTGCCATCAGTGAGCTTCACAGGGGAGGTAATGAAAAACTGTTTTTT
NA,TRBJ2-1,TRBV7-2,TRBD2,CASSPQRASGRARNEQFF,TGTGCCAGCAGCCCACAGAGAGCTAGCGGGAGGGCCAGGAATGAGCAGTTCTTC
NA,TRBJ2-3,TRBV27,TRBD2,CASSLIGGSGGSGDTQYF,TGTGCCAGCAGTTTAATAGGGGGGAGCGGGGGTAGCGGAGATACGCAGTATTTT
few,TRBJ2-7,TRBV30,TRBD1,CAWTGQTEQYF,TGTGCCTGGACGGGACAGACCGAGCAGTACTTC
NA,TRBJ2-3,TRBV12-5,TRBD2,CASVRLAGGLSDTQYF,TGTGCTAGTGTCCGACTAGCGGGGGGGCTATCAGATACGCAGTATTTT
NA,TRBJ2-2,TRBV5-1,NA,CASAVGARTGELFF,TGCGCCAGCGCCGTGGGGGCGAGGACCGGGGAGCTGTTTTTT
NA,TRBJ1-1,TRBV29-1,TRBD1,CSVGRQGRRAEAFF,TGCAGCGTTGGTAGACAGGGGCGGCGCGCTGAAGCTTTCTTT
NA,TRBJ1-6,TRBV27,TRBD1,CASSYRQGVFYNSPLHF,TGTGCCAGCAGTTACCGACAGGGGGTTTTCTATAATTCACCCCTCCACTTT
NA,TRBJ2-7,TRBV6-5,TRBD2,CASSVPGGYEQYF,TGTGCCAGCAGTGTCCCGGGAGGGTACGAGCAGTACTTC
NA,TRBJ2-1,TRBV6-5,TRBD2,CASRLAGSHNEQFF,TGTGCCAGCAGGCTAGCGGGATCACACAATGAGCAGTTCTTC
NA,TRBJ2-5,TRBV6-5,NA,CASSYSTAGRGETQYF,TGTGCCAGCAGTTACTCTACAGCAGGCCGGGGAGAGACCCAGTACTTC
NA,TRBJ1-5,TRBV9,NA,CASSTDINQPQHF,TGTGCCAGCAGCACAGACATCAATCAGCCCCAGCATTTT
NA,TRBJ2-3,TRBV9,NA,CASSVEARTDTQYF,TGTGCCAGCAGCGTGGAGGCCCGTACAGATACGCAGTATTTT
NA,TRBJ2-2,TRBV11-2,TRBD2,CASSFPGTSGSSGELFF,TGTGCCAGCAGCTTCCCCGGGACTAGCGGGAGTTCCGGGGAGCTGTTTTTT
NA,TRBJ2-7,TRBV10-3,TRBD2,CAIGPGLAGVEQYF,TGTGCCATCGGCCCCGGACTAGCGGGAGTTGAGCAGTACTTC
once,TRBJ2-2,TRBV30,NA,CAWSPYVVISTGELFF,TGTGCCTGGAGCCCCTATGTGGTTATAAGCACCGGGGAGCTGTTTTTT
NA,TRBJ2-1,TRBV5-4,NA,CASKSPLAANNEQFF,TGTGCCAGCAAGTCTCCCTTAGCGGCCAACAATGAGCAGTTCTTC
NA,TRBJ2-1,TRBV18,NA,CASSPRVSYNEQFF,TGTGCCAGCTCACCACGCGTCTCCTACAATGAGCAGTTCTTC
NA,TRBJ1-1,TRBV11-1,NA,CASSLLRTEAFF,TGTGCCAGCAGCTTACTCCGCACTGAAGCTTTCTTT
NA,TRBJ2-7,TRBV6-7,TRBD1,CASSYYSGTGGSEQYF,TGTGCCAGCAGTTACTATTCCGGGACAGGGGGCAGCGAGCAGTACTTC
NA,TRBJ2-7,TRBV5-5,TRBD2,CASSGTRGEGEQYF,TGTGCCAGCAGCGGGACTCGGGGGGAGGGCGAGCAGTACTTC
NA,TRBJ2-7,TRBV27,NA,CASKKGVSYEQYF,TGTGCCAGCAAAAAGGGGGTTTCCTACGAGCAGTACTTC
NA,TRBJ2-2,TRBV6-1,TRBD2,CASSGGLAANTGELFF,TGTGCCAGCAGTGGGGGACTAGCGGCGAACACCGGGGAGCTGTTTTTT
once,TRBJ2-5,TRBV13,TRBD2,CASSPRGGGARETQYF,TGTGCCAGCAGCCCCCGGGGCGGGGGGGCCAGAGAGACCCAGTACTTC
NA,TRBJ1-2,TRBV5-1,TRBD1,CASSTSTGDYGYTF,TGCGCCAGCAGCACCTCGACAGGGGACTATGGCTACACCTTC